The source of this TCR beta chain is a study of T-cell reconstitution after alpha-beta-depleted transplantation in children. Overall study results and limits: Several hundred expanded graft clones reportedly supplied alpha-beta T cells about two months after transplant. After one year, T-cell counts and TCRbeta diversity mostly came from new T cells.

For TCRbeta, the library was prepared with unique molecular identifiers. TCRdb itself ran the PCR reads through MiXCR, one entry per CDR3 protein. The sample shows just over 950,000 distinct CDR3 sequences, under 30% of them seen only once. The CDR3 spans 16 residues. V was clipped by 0 bases and J by 6 bases, with 16 bases between them. The germline gives CDR1 MNHEY, CDR2 SVGAGI. This clonotype was counted between two and nine times. The antigen remains undetermined. Sample: PBMCs, mostly from graft donor cells, taken 360 days after TCRalphabeta/CD19-depleted stem cell transplant. This rearrangement joins TRBV6-5 to TRBJ2-3; no clear D gene. The sequence came from a boy younger than two who had a stem cell transplant for SCID, so the T cells may come from the graft donor. The CDR3 spells CASSYSNGRPWDTQYF. The CDR3 DNA sequence: TGTGCCAGCAGTTACTCGAACGGAAGACCCTGGGATACGCAGTATTTT.